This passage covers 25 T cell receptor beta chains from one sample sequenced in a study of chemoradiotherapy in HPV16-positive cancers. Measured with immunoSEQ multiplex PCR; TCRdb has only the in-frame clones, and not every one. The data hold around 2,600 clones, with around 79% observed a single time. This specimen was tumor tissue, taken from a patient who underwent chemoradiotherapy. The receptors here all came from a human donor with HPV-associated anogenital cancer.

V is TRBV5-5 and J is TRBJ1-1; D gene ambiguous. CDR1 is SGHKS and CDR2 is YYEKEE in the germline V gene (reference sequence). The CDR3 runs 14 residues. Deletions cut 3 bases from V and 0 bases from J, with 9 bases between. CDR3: CASSSGVLNTEAFF. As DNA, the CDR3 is TGTGCCAGCAGCTCTGGTGTTCTGAACACTGAAGCTTTCTTT.

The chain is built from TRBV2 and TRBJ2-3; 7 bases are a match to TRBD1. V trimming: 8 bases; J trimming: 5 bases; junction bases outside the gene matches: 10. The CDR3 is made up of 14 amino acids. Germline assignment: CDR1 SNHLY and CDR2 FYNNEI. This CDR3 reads CASGFQGVGDTQYF. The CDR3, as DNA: TGTGCCAGCGGGTTTCAGGGGGTAGGAGATACGCAGTATTTT.

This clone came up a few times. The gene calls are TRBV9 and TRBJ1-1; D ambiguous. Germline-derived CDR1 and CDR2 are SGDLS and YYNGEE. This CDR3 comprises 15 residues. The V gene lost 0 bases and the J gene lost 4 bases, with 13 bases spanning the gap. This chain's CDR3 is CASSVESGAGTEAFF. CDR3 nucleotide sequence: TGTGCCAGCAGCGTAGAATCGGGAGCGGGCACTGAAGCTTTCTTT.

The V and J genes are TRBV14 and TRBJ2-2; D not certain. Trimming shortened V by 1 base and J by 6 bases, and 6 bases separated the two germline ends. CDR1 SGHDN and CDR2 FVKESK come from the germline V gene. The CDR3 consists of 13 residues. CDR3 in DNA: TGTGCCAGCAGCCAAGCTATCGCCGGGGAGCTGTTTTTT. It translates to CASSQAIAGELFF.

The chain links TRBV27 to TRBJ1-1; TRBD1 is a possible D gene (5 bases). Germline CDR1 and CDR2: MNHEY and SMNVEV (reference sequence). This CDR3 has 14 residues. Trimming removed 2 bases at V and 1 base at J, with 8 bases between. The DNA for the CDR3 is TGTGCCAGCAGTTTACGGGGGGAGAACACTGAAGCTTTCTTT. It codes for CASSLRGENTEAFF.

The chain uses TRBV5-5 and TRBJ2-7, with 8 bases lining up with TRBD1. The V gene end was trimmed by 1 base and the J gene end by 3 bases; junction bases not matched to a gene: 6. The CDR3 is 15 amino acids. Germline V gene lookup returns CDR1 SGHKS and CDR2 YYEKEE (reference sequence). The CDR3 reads CASSLTGGVNYEQYF. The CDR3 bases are TGTGCCAGCAGCTTGACAGGGGGAGTTAACTACGAGCAGTACTTC.

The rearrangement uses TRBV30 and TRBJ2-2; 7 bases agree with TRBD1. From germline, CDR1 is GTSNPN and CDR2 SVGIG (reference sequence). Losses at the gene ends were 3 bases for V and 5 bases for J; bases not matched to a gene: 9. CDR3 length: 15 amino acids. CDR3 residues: CAWRESWDRTGELFF. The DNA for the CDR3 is TGTGCCTGGAGGGAAAGCTGGGACAGAACCGGGGAGCTGTTTTTT.

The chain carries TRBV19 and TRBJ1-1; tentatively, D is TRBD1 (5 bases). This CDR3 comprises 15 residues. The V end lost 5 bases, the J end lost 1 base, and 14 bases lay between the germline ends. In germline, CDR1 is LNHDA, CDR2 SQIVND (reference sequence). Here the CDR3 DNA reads TGTGCCAGTAGTTCCCGAATGGGGACGAACACTGAAGCTTTCTTT. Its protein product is CASSSRMGTNTEAFF. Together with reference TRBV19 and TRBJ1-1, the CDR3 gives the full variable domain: DGGITQSPKYLFRKEGQNVTLSCEQNLNHDAMYWYRQDPGQGLRLIYYSQIVNDFQKGDIAEGYSVSREKKESFPLTVTSAQKNPTAFYLCASSSRMGTNTEAFFGQGTRLTVV.

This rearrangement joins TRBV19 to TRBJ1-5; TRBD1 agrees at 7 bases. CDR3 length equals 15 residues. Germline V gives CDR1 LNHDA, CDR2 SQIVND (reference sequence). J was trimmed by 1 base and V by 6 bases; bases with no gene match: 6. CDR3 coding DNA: TGTGCCAGTAGCCCCCAGGACAGGAGCAATCAGCCCCAGCATTTT. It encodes CASSPQDRSNQPQHF. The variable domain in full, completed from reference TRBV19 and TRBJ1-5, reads DGGITQSPKYLFRKEGQNVTLSCEQNLNHDAMYWYRQDPGQGLRLIYYSQIVNDFQKGDIAEGYSVSREKKESFPLTVTSAQKNPTAFYLCASSPQDRSNQPQHFGDGTRLSIL.

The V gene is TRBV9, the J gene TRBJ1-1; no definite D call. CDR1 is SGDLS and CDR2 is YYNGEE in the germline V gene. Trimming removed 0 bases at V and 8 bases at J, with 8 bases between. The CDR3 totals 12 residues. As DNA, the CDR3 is TGTGCCAGCAGCGTAGCTCAAGGAGAAGCTTTCTTT. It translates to CASSVAQGEAFF.

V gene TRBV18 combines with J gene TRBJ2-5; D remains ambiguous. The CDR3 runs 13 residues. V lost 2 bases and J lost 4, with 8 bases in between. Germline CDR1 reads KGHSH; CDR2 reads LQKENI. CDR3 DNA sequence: TGTGCCAGCTCACCAAGTAGGAGAGAGACCCAGTACTTC. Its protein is CASSPSRRETQYF.

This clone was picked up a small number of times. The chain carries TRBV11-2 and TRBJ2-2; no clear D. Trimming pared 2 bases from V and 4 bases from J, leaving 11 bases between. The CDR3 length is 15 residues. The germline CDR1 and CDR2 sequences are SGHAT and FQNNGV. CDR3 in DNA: TGTGCCAGCAGCTTAACCGTCCTGGGCACCGGGGAGCTGTTTTTT. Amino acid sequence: CASSLTVLGTGELFF.

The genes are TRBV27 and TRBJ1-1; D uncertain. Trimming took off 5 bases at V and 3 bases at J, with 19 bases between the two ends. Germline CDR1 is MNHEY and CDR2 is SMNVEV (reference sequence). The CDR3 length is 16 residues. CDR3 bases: TGTGCCAGCAGTCCACACTTGGGCAGGAAGGACACTGAAGCTTTCTTT. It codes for CASSPHLGRKDTEAFF.

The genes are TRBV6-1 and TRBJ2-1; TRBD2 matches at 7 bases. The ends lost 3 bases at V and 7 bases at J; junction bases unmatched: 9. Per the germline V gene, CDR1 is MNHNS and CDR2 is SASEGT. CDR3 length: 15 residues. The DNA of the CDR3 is TGTGCCAGCAGTGATAACCTGGGAGGGTGGAATGAGCAGTTCTTC. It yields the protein CASSDNLGGWNEQFF.

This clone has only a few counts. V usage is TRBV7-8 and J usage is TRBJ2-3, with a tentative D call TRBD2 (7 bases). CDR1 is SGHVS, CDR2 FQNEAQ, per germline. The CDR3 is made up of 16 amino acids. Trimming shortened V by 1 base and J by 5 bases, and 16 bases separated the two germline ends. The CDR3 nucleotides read TGTGCCAGCAGCTTAGTCGTGCGGGGGCCCCGAGATACGCAGTATTTT. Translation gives CASSLVVRGPRDTQYF.

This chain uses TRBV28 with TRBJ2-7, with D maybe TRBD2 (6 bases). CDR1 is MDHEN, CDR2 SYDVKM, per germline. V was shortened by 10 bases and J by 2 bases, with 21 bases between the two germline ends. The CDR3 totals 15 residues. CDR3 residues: CATHGGVTETYEQYF. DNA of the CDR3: TGTGCCACACATGGAGGGGTTACAGAAACCTACGAGCAGTACTTC.

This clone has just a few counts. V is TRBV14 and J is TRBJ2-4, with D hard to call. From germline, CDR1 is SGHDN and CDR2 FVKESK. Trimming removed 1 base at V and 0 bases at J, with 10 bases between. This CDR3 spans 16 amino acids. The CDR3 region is CASSQGANLAKNIQYF. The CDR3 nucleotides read TGTGCCAGCAGCCAAGGTGCCAATTTAGCCAAAAACATTCAGTACTTC.

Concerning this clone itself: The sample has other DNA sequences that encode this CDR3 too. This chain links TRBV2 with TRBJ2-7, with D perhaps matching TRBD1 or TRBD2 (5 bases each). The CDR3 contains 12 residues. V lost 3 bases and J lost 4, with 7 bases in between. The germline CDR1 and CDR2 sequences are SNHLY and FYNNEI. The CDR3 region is CASSERGYEQYF. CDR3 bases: TGTGCCAGCAGTGAGAGGGGATACGAGCAGTACTTC.

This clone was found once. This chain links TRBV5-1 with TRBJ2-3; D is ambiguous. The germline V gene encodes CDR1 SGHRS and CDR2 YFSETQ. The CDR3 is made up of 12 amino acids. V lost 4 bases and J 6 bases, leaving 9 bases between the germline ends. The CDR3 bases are TGCGCCAGCAGCCCCCTAGGGGATACGCAGTATTTT. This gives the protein CASSPLGDTQYF.

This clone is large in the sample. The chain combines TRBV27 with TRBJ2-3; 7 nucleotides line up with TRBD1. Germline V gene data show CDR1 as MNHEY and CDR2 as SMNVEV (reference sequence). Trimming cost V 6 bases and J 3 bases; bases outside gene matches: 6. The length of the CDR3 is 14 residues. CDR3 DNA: TGTGCCAGCAGCAAGAGACAGGGTACAGATACGCAGTATTTT. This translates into CASSKRQGTDTQYF.

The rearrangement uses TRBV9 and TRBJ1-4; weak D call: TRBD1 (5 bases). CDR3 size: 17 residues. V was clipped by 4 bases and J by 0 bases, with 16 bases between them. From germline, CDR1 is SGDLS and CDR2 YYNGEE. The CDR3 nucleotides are TGTGCCAGCAGCCCCAGCCAGGGAGTAGCAACTAATGAAAAACTGTTTTTT. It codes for CASSPSQGVATNEKLFF.

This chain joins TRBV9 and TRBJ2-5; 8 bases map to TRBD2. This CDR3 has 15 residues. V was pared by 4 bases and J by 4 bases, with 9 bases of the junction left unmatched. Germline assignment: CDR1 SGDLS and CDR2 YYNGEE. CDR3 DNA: TGTGCCAGCAGCCCTCGGGGGGGCCTTGGAGAGACCCAGTACTTC. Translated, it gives CASSPRGGLGETQYF. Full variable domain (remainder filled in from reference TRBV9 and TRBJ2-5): DSGVTQTPKHLITATGQRVTLRCSPRSGDLSVYWYQQSLDQGLQFLIQYYNGEERAKGNILERFSAQQFPDLHSELNLSSLELGDSALYFCASSPRGGLGETQYFGPGTRLLVL.

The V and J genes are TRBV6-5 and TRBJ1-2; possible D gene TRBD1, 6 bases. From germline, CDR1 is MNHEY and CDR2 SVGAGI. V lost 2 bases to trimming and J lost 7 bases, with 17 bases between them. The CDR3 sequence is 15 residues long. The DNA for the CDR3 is TGTGCCAGCAGTTACGACCCTACAGGGACCGCTGGCTACACCTTC. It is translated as CASSYDPTGTAGYTF.

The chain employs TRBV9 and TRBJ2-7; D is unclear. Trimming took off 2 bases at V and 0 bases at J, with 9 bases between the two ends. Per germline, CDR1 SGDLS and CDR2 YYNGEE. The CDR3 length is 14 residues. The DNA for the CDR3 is TGTGCCAGCAGCGTCGACGGTAGCTCCTACGAGCAGTACTTC. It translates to CASSVDGSSYEQYF.

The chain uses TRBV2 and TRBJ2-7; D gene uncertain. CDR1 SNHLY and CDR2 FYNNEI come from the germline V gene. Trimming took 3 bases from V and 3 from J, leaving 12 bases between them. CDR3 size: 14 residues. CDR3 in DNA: TGTGCCAGCAGTGATGGGGTCCGGATCTACGAGCAGTACTTC. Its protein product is CASSDGVRIYEQYF.